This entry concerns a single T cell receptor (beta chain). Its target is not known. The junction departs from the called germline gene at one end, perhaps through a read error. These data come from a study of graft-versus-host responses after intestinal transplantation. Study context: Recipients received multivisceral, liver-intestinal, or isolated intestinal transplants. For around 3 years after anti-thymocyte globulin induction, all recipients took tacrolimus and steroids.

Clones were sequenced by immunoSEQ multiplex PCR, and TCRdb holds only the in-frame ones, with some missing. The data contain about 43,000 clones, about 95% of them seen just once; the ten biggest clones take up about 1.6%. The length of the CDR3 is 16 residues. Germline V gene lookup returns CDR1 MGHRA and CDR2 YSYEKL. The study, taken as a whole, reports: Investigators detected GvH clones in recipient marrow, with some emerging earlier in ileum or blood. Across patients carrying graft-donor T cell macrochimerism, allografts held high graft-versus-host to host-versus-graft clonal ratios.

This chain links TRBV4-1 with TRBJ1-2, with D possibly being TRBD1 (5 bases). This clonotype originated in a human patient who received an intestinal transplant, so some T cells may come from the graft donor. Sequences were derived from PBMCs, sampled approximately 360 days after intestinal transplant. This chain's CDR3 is CASSQPPLPGPEGLTF. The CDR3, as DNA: TGCGCCAGCAGCCAACCCCCGCTCCCGGGCCCGGAGGGACTTACGTTC.